This TCR beta chain was recovered during a study of patients and donors after allogeneic stem cell transplantation. One entry per CDR3 protein, called by TCRdb with MiXCR from the RT-PCR reads. Found here are about a million distinct CDR3 sequences, around 17% of them singletons; the top ten hold roughly 6%. With 8 bases removed from V and 2 bases from J, the gap between germline ends came to 16 bases. CDR3 length equals 14 residues. Germline V gene lookup returns CDR1 SGHRS and CDR2 YFSETQ. The chain has TRBV5-1 and TRBJ2-5, with a tentative D call TRBD2 (6 bases). The TCR sequence derives from a human donor who was either an allogeneic HSCT recipient or a stem cell or donor lymphocyte infusion donor (not recorded which). It is not recorded whose cells these are; they may come from a transplant donor. Sequencing was performed on blood, either unsorted or a sorted T cell fraction (not recorded which). The CDR3 here is CASSKAGLQETQYF. The CDR3 DNA sequence: TGCGCCAGTTCAAAAGCGGGCCTACAAGAGACCCAGTACTTC.